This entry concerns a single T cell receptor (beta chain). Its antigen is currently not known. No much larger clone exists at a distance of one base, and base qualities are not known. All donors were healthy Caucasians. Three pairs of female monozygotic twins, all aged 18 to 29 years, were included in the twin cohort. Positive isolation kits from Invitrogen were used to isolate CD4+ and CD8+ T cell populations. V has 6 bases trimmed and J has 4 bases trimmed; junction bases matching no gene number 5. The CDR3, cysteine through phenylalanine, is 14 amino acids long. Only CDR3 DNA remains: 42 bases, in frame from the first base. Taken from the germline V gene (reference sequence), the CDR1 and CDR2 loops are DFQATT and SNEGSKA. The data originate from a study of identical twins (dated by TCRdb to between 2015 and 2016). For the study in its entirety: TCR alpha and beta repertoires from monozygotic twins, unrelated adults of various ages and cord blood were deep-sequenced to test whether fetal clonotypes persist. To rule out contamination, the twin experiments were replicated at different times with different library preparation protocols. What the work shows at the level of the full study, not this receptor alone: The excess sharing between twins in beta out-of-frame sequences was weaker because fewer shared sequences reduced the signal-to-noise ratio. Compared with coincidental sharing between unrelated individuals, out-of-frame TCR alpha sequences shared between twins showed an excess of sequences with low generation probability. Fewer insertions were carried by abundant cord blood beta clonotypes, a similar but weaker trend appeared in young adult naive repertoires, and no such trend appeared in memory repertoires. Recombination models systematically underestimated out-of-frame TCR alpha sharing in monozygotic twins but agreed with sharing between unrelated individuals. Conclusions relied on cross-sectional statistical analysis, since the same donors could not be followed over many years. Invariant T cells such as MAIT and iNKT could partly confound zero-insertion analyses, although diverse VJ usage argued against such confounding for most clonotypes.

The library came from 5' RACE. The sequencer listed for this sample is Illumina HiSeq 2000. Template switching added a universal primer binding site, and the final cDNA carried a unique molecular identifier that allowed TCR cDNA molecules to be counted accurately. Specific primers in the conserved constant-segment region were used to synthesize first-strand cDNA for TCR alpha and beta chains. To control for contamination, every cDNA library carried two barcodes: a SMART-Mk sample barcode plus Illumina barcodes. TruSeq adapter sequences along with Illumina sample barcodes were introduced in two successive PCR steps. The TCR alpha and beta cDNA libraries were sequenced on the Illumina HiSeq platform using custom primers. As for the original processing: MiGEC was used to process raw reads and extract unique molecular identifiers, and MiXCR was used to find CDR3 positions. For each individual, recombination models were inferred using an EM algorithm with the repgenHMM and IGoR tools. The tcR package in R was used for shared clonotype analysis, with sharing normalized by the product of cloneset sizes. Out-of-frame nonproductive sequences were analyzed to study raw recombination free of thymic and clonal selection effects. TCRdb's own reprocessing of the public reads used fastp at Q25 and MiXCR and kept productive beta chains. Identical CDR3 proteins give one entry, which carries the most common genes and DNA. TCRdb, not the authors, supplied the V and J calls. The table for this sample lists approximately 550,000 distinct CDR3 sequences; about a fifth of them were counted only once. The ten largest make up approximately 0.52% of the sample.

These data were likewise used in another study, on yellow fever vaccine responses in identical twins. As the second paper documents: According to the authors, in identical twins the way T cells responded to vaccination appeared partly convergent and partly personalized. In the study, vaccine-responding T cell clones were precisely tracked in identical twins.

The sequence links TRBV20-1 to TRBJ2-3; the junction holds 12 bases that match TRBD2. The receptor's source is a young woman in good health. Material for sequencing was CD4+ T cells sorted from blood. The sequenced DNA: TGCAGTGCGCAACTAGCGGGGGGCTCAGATACGCAGTATTTT. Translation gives CSAQLAGGSDTQYF.